This T cell receptor beta chain was identified during a study of blood T cell repertoires in COVID-19. About the research overall: COVID-19 samples, acute and convalescent, were from the United States, Italy and Spain. Sources were T cells, B-cell-depleted T cells, or PBMCs; the material itself was cDNA or gDNA.

There are 16 residues in the CDR3. Looked up from germline, CDR1 is LNHNV and CDR2 is YYDKDF (reference sequence). The trim removed 4 bases at V and 7 bases at J, leaving 13 bases unmatched. As handled by the study authors: Estimation of nucleated cell counts was performed using reference gene primer amplification. The protocol was immunoSEQ multiplex PCR, while the TCRdb copy is restricted to in-frame clones and leaves out a portion. The V and J calls and clone size are taken from that table; D and trimming were inferred from the DNA. The sample records about 64,000 clones, 82% being singletons. This clone was detected once.

The sequence derives from a human donor in a cohort sampled during active COVID-19. Sequenced: peripheral blood. This rearrangement joins TRBV15 to TRBJ1-3; TRBD1 matches 7 bases. The CDR3 coding sequence is TGTGCCACCAGCACGTCAATGACAGGGATGGTGAACACCATATATTTT. Its protein is CATSTSMTGMVNTIYF.